This entry is about one T cell receptor beta chain. The participants were between about 18 and 90 years old and came from about two dozen US areas. In assigning cohorts, the study relied on participant-reported clinical history. Two negative PCRs, clearance, or symptom resolution characterized the recovered Cohort 3 donors. Germline CDR1 SGDLS, CDR2 YYNGEE. The CDR3 length is 14 residues. V was pared by 0 bases and J by 2 bases, with 9 bases between. This entry belongs to a study of blood T cell repertoires in COVID-19. Study background: The analysed material was cDNA or gDNA that came from T cells, B-cell-depleted T cells, or PBMCs.

Generated by immunoSEQ multiplex PCR, the TCRdb table keeps only in-frame clones and is missing some. The sample includes 150,000 to 200,000 clones, approximately 83% seen only once; the top ten take roughly 7%. The receptor was isolated from a man aged 40-49 years who had recovered from COVID-19. Sequences were obtained from PBMCs or T cells enriched from blood (not recorded which). The chain joins TRBV9 to TRBJ2-7, with D unresolved. In nucleotides, the CDR3 is TGTGCCAGCAGCGTAGGTATAGGAGCCTACGAGCAGTACTTC. Amino acid sequence: CASSVGIGAYEQYF.